This T cell receptor (beta chain) was sequenced for a study of control samples from healthy donors and cancer patients. The V segment lost 0 bases and the J segment 8 bases; nucleotides outside the gene matches: 2. Germline V CDR1 and CDR2: SGHRS, YFSETQ. The CDR3 is 14 amino acids. Profiling relied on immunoSEQ multiplex PCR, and the TCRdb table lists in-frame clones only, not all of them. Of approximately 160,000 clones in the sample, 94% were seen once. The specimen sequenced was blood. J is TRBJ1-6 and V is TRBV5-1; 7 nucleotides agree with TRBD1. The receptor's source is a woman between 18 and 29 years old in good health. Here the CDR3 DNA reads TGCGCCAGCAGCTTGGAAACAGGGGATTCACCCCTCCACTTT. Translating gives CASSLETGDSPLHF.